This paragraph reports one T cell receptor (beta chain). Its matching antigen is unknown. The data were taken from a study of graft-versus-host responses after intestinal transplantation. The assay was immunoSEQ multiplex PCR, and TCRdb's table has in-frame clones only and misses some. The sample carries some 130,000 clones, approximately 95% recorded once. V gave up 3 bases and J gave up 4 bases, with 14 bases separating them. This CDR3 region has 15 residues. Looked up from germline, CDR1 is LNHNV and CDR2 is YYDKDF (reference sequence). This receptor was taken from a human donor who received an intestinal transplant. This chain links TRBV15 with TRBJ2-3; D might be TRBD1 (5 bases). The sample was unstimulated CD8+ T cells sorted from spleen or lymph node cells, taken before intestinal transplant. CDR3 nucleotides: TGTGCCACCAGCAGCAGACAGAGAAATCCAGATACGCAGTATTTT. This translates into CATSSRQRNPDTQYF.